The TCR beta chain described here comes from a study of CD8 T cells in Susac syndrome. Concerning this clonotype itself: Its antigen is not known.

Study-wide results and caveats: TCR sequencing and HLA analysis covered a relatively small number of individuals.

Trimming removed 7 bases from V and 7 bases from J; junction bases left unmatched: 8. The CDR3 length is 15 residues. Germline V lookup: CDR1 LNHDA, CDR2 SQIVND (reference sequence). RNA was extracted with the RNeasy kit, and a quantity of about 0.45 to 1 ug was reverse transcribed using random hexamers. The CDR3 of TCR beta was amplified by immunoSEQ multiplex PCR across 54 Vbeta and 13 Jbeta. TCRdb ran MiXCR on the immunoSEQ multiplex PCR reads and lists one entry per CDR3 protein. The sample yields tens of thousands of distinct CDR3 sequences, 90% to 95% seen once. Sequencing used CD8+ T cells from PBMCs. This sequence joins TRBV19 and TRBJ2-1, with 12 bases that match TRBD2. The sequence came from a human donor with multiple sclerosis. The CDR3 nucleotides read TGTGCCAGTACCTCCTCTAGCGGGGGGGCAAATGAGCAGTTCTTC. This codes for CASTSSSGGANEQFF.